This TCR beta chain is from a study of T cells in Graves' hyperthyroidism and ophthalmopathy. Patients having uncontrolled infection, another autoimmune disease, pregnancy or lactation were not included. Overall study results and limits: Researchers report that a 13 V-J model separated ophthalmopathy from stable hyperthyroidism. A median around 6.4 months before onset, the model predicted ophthalmopathy. Expanded thyroid clonotypes (above 0.001) were mostly also found in blood.

TCR beta CDR3 regions were amplified from RNA transcripts. First-round RT-PCR of the TCR CDR3 relied on the HTBI primer set. TCRdb recomputed calls from the multiplex PCR reads with MiXCR, one row per CDR3 protein. The profile shows about 500,000 distinct CDR3 sequences, over 45% of them singletons. This clonotype was observed at least ten times. Its antigen is unidentified. This receptor was obtained from an adult woman with Graves' disease, either hyperthyroidism or ophthalmopathy (not recorded which). Sequenced input: peripheral blood or thyroid tissue (not recorded which).

The CDR3 region has the DNA TGTGCCATCAGGAGGAGGGGGGCGGACTACGAGCAGTACTTC. This gives the protein CAIRRRGADYEQYF. This chain connects TRBV10-3 to TRBJ2-7, with D possibly being TRBD1 or TRBD2 (6 bases each). V lost 6 bases and J 3 bases, leaving 15 bases between the germline ends. This CDR3 is 14 amino acids long. CDR1 and CDR2 (germline): ENHRY, SYGVKD.